The entry below gives a single T cell receptor beta chain sequence along with its context. Antigen: not known. The protocol was immunoSEQ multiplex PCR, while the TCRdb copy is restricted to in-frame clones and leaves out a portion. The sample holds 60,000 to 75,000 clones, around 90% seen once. The V end lost 4 bases, the J end lost 1 base, and 2 bases lay between the germline ends. CDR3 size: 11 residues. The germline gives CDR1 SGHRS, CDR2 YFSETQ. Patients with a history of autoimmune disease or on systemic immunosuppression were excluded. This entry belongs to a study of OX40 agonist ivuxolimab in advanced cancers. General study findings and limits: It was not determined which antigens were specifically recognized by the peripheral T cells that had undergone clonal expansion.

Source: CD4+ or CD8+ T cells sorted from blood, taken in a trial of the OX40 agonist ivuxolimab. The chain uses TRBV5-1 and TRBJ2-5; D is unresolved. This sequence was found in an adult with an advanced solid tumor such as melanoma, head and neck, liver or kidney cancer. This CDR3 is CASSGQETQYF. In nucleotides, the CDR3 is TGCGCCAGCAGCGGCCAAGAGACCCAGTACTTC.